A single sample gave rise to the 28 T cell receptor beta chains below, sequenced in a study of cytomegalovirus exposure and HLA in healthy donors. In the PCR, 60 Vbeta and 13 Jbeta primers were used. Clones were sequenced by immunoSEQ multiplex PCR, and TCRdb holds only the in-frame ones, with some missing. The data contain roughly 200,000 clones, more than 65% of them singletons. Sequences were obtained from PBMCs. The receptor source for this set is a young woman in good health and CMV-seronegative.

This clone was seen a few times. V usage is TRBV11-2 and J usage is TRBJ2-7, with TRBD1 matching over 11 bases. Looked up from germline, CDR1 is SGHAT and CDR2 is FQNNGV. This CDR3 has 15 amino acids. Losses at the gene ends were 3 bases for V and 5 bases for J; bases not matched to a gene: 6. The CDR3 protein is CASSFRTGGRNEQYF. The CDR3 DNA sequence: TGTGCCAGCAGCTTCAGGACAGGGGGCAGGAACGAGCAGTACTTC.

This clone was seen only a few times. The genes are TRBV7-9 and TRBJ2-3; a possible D gene is TRBD2 (6 bases). Germline CDR1 SEHNR, CDR2 FQNEAQ (reference sequence). V was clipped by 4 bases and J by 4 bases, with 18 bases between them. The CDR3 has 16 amino acids. Here the CDR3 DNA reads TGTGCCAGCAGCTCCGTCCTCCGGGACTCGGCAGATACGCAGTATTTT. Its protein is CASSSVLRDSADTQYF.

The V gene is TRBV19, the J gene TRBJ1-2; 10 bases agree with TRBD1. V dropped 7 bases and J dropped 5; count of bases not matched to a gene: 13. The CDR3 runs 16 residues. Germline values: CDR1 LNHDA, CDR2 SQIVND (reference sequence). CDR3 amino acids: CASTPLRGTGDYGYTF. In DNA form, the CDR3 reads TGTGCCAGTACCCCGCTCAGGGGGACAGGGGATTATGGCTACACCTTC. Full variable domain (remainder filled in from reference TRBV19 and TRBJ1-2): DGGITQSPKYLFRKEGQNVTLSCEQNLNHDAMYWYRQDPGQGLRLIYYSQIVNDFQKGDIAEGYSVSREKKESFPLTVTSAQKNPTAFYLCASTPLRGTGDYGYTFGSGTRLTVV.

This clone was observed once. This chain links TRBV15 with TRBJ2-7; TRBD2 matches at 9 bases. Germline assignment: CDR1 LNHNV and CDR2 YYDKDF (reference sequence). Trimming cost V 1 base and J 3 bases; bases outside gene matches: 13. This CDR3 spans 18 amino acids. The CDR3 sequence: CATSRGGSYSGGLYEQYF. Here the CDR3 DNA reads TGTGCCACCAGCAGAGGGGGGTCGTATAGCGGGGGCCTCTACGAGCAGTACTTC.

This clone was recorded once. The chain carries TRBV7-2 and TRBJ2-7; 12 positions agree with TRBD2. The CDR3 is 15 residues long. In germline, CDR1 is SGHTA, CDR2 FQGNSA. J was trimmed by 12 bases and V by 5 bases; bases with no gene match: 14. The CDR3: CASSQEGTSGRLLYF. The CDR3 nucleotides read TGTGCCAGCAGCCAGGAGGGGACTAGCGGGCGGCTGTTGTACTTC.

This chain connects TRBV15 to TRBJ1-4; no clear D gene. V was shortened by 0 bases and J by 7 bases, with 6 bases between the two germline ends. The CDR3 loop spans 13 amino acids. Germline V gene sequence: CDR1 LNHNV, CDR2 YYDKDF (reference sequence). The CDR3 here is CATSRDPGEKLFF. The CDR3 region has the DNA TGTGCCACCAGCAGAGATCCAGGTGAAAAACTGTTTTTT.

The count of this clone is one. This rearrangement joins TRBV27 to TRBJ2-3, with TRBD1 matching over 8 bases. J gave up 0 bases and V 5 bases, and 16 bases lay outside the gene matches. CDR1 MNHEY and CDR2 SMNVEV come from the germline V gene (reference sequence). The CDR3 loop spans 19 amino acids. CDR3 in amino acids: CASSQQGVWGLTSTDTQYF. The CDR3 DNA reads TGTGCCAGCAGTCAACAGGGGGTTTGGGGCCTTACTAGCACAGATACGCAGTATTTT.

The rearrangement uses TRBV9 and TRBJ2-5; 9 bases align to TRBD1. V lost 3 bases to trimming and J lost 7 bases; unmatched junction nucleotides: 10. The germline V gene encodes CDR1 SGDLS and CDR2 YYNGEE. The length of the CDR3 is 15 residues. The CDR3 protein is CASSETGTGFGTQYF. CDR3 nucleotides: TGTGCCAGCAGCGAGACCGGGACAGGGTTCGGGACCCAGTACTTC.

Concerning this clone: A read error may account for a junction end that differs from germline. The chain uses TRBV7-8 and TRBJ1-2, with 8 bases aligning to TRBD1. This CDR3 comprises 12 residues. Germline V CDR1 and CDR2: SGHVS, FQNEAQ. The CDR3 region is CASSRDRGEFSF. In DNA, the CDR3 is TGTGCCAGCAGCCGCGACAGGGGAGAATTCTCCTTC.

The chain is built from TRBV6-4 and TRBJ1-4; unclear D gene. Germline values: CDR1 MRHNA, CDR2 SNTAGT. This CDR3 contains 16 residues. V lost 8 bases and J lost 0, with 16 bases in between. The CDR3 spells CASSRESGATNEKLFF. The DNA of the CDR3 is TGTGCCAGCTCGCGGGAGAGTGGTGCAACTAATGAAAAACTGTTTTTT.

This chain links TRBV30 with TRBJ2-7, with 8 bases matching TRBD1. V was pared by 5 bases and J by 2 bases, with 5 bases of the junction left unmatched. Per the germline V gene, CDR1 is GTSNPN and CDR2 is SVGIG (reference sequence). The CDR3 totals 13 residues. The CDR3 DNA follows: TGTGCCTGGGGACAGGGTACAGCCTACGAGCAGTACTTC. Translated, it gives CAWGQGTAYEQYF. The whole variable domain, remainder taken from reference TRBV30 and TRBJ2-7, is SQTIHQWPATLVQPVGSPLSLECTVEGTSNPNLYWYRQAAGRGLQLLFYSVGIGQISSEVPQNLSASRPQDRQFILSSKKLLLSDSGFYLCAWGQGTAYEQYFGPGTRLTVT.

Regarding this clone: One junction end disagrees with the germline gene, perhaps due to a read error. The V gene is TRBV7-9, the J gene TRBJ1-5; 10 bases agree with TRBD1. The germline gives CDR1 SEHNR, CDR2 FQNEAQ (reference sequence). This CDR3 has 15 amino acids. CDR3 sequence reads: CSSSLVGQGDQPQHF. CDR3 coding DNA: TGTTCCAGCAGCTTGGTCGGACAGGGGGATCAGCCCCAGCATTTT.

V usage is TRBV7-9 and J usage is TRBJ2-1; TRBD1 matches 10 bases. This CDR3 region has 15 residues. The germline gives CDR1 SEHNR, CDR2 FQNEAQ (reference sequence). V lost 8 bases, J lost 8 bases, and 12 bases stayed unmatched. The CDR3 loop is CASSLAGQGRYEQFF. The CDR3 bases are TGTGCCAGCTCGCTCGCGGGACAGGGGAGGTATGAGCAGTTCTTC.

The V call is TRBV2, the J call TRBJ1-6; 9 bases are shared with TRBD1. The trim removed 6 bases at V and 8 bases at J, leaving 14 bases unmatched. CDR1 and CDR2 from the germline V gene are SNHLY and FYNNEI. The CDR3 runs 17 residues. The CDR3 DNA sequence: TGTGCCAGCAGCCCACTACACGGGACAGGGAGCTATTCACCCCTCCACTTT. This encodes CASSPLHGTGSYSPLHF. Together with reference TRBV2 and TRBJ1-6, the CDR3 gives the full variable domain: EPEVTQTPSHQVTQMGQEVILRCVPISNHLYFYWYRQILGQKVEFLVSFYNNEISEKSEIFDDQFSVERPDGSNFTLKIRSTKLEDSAMYFCASSPLHGTGSYSPLHFGNGTRLTVT.

The V gene is TRBV9, the J gene TRBJ2-7; D perhaps matches TRBD1 (7 bases). The CDR3 totals 15 residues. The germline gives CDR1 SGDLS, CDR2 YYNGEE. V lost 0 bases and J lost 1, with 11 bases in between. As DNA, the CDR3 is TGTGCCAGCAGCGTAGATTCAGGGGGGTCCTACGAGCAGTACTTC. This gives the protein CASSVDSGGSYEQYF.

This clone has more than one count but fewer than ten. The chain couples TRBV6-4 to TRBJ2-1; 8 bases match TRBD1. This CDR3 contains 16 residues. The germline V gene encodes CDR1 MRHNA and CDR2 SNTAGT. The V gene end was trimmed by 3 bases and the J gene end by 4 bases; junction bases not matched to a gene: 8. This chain's CDR3 is CASSESGTGLYNEQFF. The CDR3 DNA reads TGTGCCAGCAGTGAATCCGGGACAGGATTATACAATGAGCAGTTCTTC.

This chain connects TRBV7-6 to TRBJ2-6; the D gene is possibly TRBD2 (5 bases). This CDR3 is built from 14 residues. From germline, CDR1 is SGHVS and CDR2 FNYEAQ. V lost 4 bases, J lost 2 bases, and 6 bases lay in between. The CDR3 is CASSSRAGANVLTF. The CDR3 bases are TGTGCCAGCAGCTCGAGGGCTGGGGCCAACGTCCTGACTTTC.

This clone occurred a few times. V usage is TRBV14 and J usage is TRBJ2-5; a possible D gene is TRBD2 (7 bases). Germline CDR1 and CDR2: SGHDN and FVKESK. V shed 4 bases and J shed 7 bases, with 16 bases lying between them. This CDR3 region has 14 residues. This CDR3 reads CASSRGSRGGTQYF. The CDR3 bases are TGTGCCAGCAGCCGCGGGAGCCGAGGGGGGACCCAGTACTTC.

The genes are TRBV6-1 and TRBJ1-2; tentatively, D is TRBD1 (6 bases). From germline, CDR1 is MNHNS and CDR2 SASEGT. V was trimmed by 6 bases and J by 2 bases, leaving 16 bases between them. There are 15 residues in the CDR3. The CDR3 loop reads CASRDRSTPNYGYTF. DNA for the CDR3: TGTGCCAGCAGGGACAGATCAACTCCGAACTATGGCTACACCTTC.

This clone has only a few counts. This rearrangement joins TRBV19 to TRBJ2-7; 10 nucleotides match TRBD2. This CDR3 is 15 amino acids long. V shed 7 bases and J 6 bases; nucleotides not matched to a gene: 12. CDR1 is LNHDA and CDR2 is SQIVND in the germline V gene (reference sequence). CDR3 amino acids: CASKRVAGGISEQYF. In DNA, the CDR3 is TGTGCCAGTAAACGTGTAGCGGGAGGAATCTCCGAGCAGTACTTC.

This chain uses TRBV4-1 with TRBJ1-6; D not resolved. The CDR3 length is 16 residues. From germline, CDR1 is MGHRA and CDR2 YSYEKL. Trimming took off 0 bases at V and 8 bases at J, with 14 bases between the two ends. The CDR3 DNA reads as TGCGCCAGCAGCCAAGATGGAAGCGGTAGGCATTCACCCCTCCACTTT. The encoded protein is CASSQDGSGRHSPLHF.

This clone was counted a few times. The V call is TRBV6-5, the J call TRBJ2-1; the D gene is possibly TRBD2 (6 bases). Trimming pared 4 bases from V and 0 bases from J, leaving 10 bases between. This CDR3 has 15 residues. CDR1 and CDR2 from the germline V gene are MNHEY and SVGAGI. As DNA, the CDR3 is TGTGCCAGCAGTTTACTAGCAGTCTCCTACAATGAGCAGTTCTTC. Protein product: CASSLLAVSYNEQFF.

The chain links TRBV7-3 to TRBJ1-2; D call uncertain. The CDR3 spans 13 residues. Trimming pared 2 bases from V and 9 bases from J, leaving 13 bases between. Germline V gene sequence: CDR1 SGHTA, CDR2 FQGTGA. The chain's CDR3 is CASSLARGDRYTF. The CDR3, as DNA: TGTGCCAGCAGCTTAGCGCGCGGGGATCGCTACACCTTC.

The chain recombines TRBV27 with TRBJ2-7; a possible D gene is TRBD1 (5 bases). Trimming pared 2 bases from V and 6 bases from J, leaving 14 bases between. This CDR3 is built from 14 residues. The germline gives CDR1 MNHEY, CDR2 SMNVEV (reference sequence). The CDR3 protein is CASSLHPRASEQYF. The CDR3 nucleotides read TGTGCCAGCAGTTTACATCCCAGGGCAAGCGAGCAGTACTTC.

V and J are TRBV18 and TRBJ2-1, with 12 nucleotides matching TRBD2. CDR1 and CDR2 from the germline V gene are KGHSH and LQKENI. The CDR3 extends over 15 amino acids. With V trimmed by 4 bases and J by 5 bases, 3 bases remained unmatched. This CDR3 reads CASSRSSGGDNEQFF. The CDR3 DNA follows: TGTGCCAGCTCACGATCTAGCGGGGGGGACAATGAGCAGTTCTTC.

This chain uses TRBV6-4 with TRBJ2-1; 13 bases fit TRBD2. V was clipped by 0 bases and J by 8 bases; unmatched bases: 1. Germline V gene sequence: CDR1 MRHNA, CDR2 SNTAGT. The CDR3 length is 15 residues. CDR3 bases: TGTGCCAGCAGTGACTCGACTAGCGGGAGGTATGAGCAGTTCTTC. This translates into CASSDSTSGRYEQFF.

This clone was seen a few times. The CDR3 is CASSDKRTSGANVLTF. Written as DNA, the CDR3 is TGTGCCAGCAGTGATAAGCGGACCTCTGGGGCCAACGTCCTGACTTTC. V is TRBV2 and J is TRBJ2-6; D might be TRBD2 (5 bases). Trimming left V 3 bases short and J 0 bases short, with 9 bases between. Per germline, CDR1 SNHLY and CDR2 FYNNEI. CDR3 length equals 16 residues.

This clone was counted between two and nine times. The chain links TRBV29-1 to TRBJ2-1; 10 positions match TRBD1. This CDR3 region has 14 residues. The ends lost 5 bases at V and 3 bases at J; junction bases unmatched: 4. From germline, CDR1 is SQVTM and CDR2 ANQGSEA. CDR3 sequence (DNA): TGCAGCGTTATCCGGACAGGGGGCTACAATGAGCAGTTCTTC. Its protein product is CSVIRTGGYNEQFF.